Listed below are T cell receptor beta chains from one sample, sequenced in a study of cytomegalovirus exposure and HLA in healthy donors. Profiled with immunoSEQ multiplex PCR; TCRdb holds only in-frame clones, not every one. The record lists 150,000 to 250,000 clones, of which the ten most abundant hold around 0.74%. Sequencing input: PBMCs. The receptors stem from a boy younger than 18 in good health and CMV-seronegative. Each CDR3 is given with its conserved first and last residue. A D gene is named only where the DNA matches it firmly.

>TRBV5-1|TRBD1|TRBJ2-1
CASSPGQGSYNEQFF
TGCGCCAGCAGCCCTGGACAGGGGTCCTACAATGAGCAGTTCTTC
>TRBV9|TRBD1|TRBJ2-3
CASSLGVGTGGVGMADTQYF
TGTGCCAGCAGCCTCGGGGTCGGGACAGGGGGCGTTGGTATGGCAGATACGCAGTATTTT
>TRBV5-6|-|TRBJ2-2
CASSLGHTGELFF
TGTGCCAGCAGCTTGGGGCACACCGGGGAGCTGTTTTTT
>TRBV11-2|-|TRBJ1-1
CASSLSQRGAFF
TGTGCCAGCAGCTTATCACAGCGGGGAGCTTTCTTT
>TRBV28|-|TRBJ1-3
CASSFAETGNTIYF
TGTGCCAGCAGTTTTGCAGAAACTGGAAACACCATATATTTT
>TRBV6-6|-|TRBJ1-2
CASSYSSGADGYTF
TGTGCCAGCAGTTACTCGAGCGGGGCGGATGGCTACACCTTC
>TRBV9|-|TRBJ2-1
CASSVEGGDNEQFF
TGTGCCAGCAGCGTAGAAGGCGGAGACAATGAGCAGTTCTTC
>TRBV11-3|TRBD1|TRBJ2-1
CASSPIRFVDRGSYNEQFF
TGTGCCAGCAGCCCCATCCGATTTGTGGACAGGGGCTCCTACAATGAGCAGTTCTTC
>TRBV9|TRBD1|TRBJ2-7
CASSVDDARDRHEQYF
TGTGCCAGCAGCGTAGACGACGCCCGGGACAGACACGAGCAGTACTTC
>TRBV7-2|-|TRBJ2-7
CASQEHGGYEQYF
TGTGCCAGCCAAGAACACGGGGGCTACGAGCAGTACTTC
>TRBV21-1|-|TRBJ2-7
CASSKVAGRYEQYF
TGTGCCAGCAGCAAAGTCGCAGGGAGGTACGAGCAGTACTTC
>TRBV6-6|TRBD1|TRBJ2-5
CAGYGGTGQETQYF
TGTGCCGGCTATGGTGGGACAGGGCAAGAGACCCAGTACTTC
>TRBV4-1|-|TRBJ1-2
CASSQERASYGYTF
TGCGCCAGCAGCCAAGAGCGGGCGAGCTATGGCTACACCTTC
>TRBV20-1|-|TRBJ2-7
CSAPLNEQYF
TGCAGTGCTCCCCTAAACGAGCAGTACTTC
>TRBV19|-|TRBJ2-1
CASSMLEVNEQFF
TGTGCCAGTAGTATGCTTGAGGTAAATGAGCAGTTCTTC
>TRBV19|TRBD2|TRBJ2-3
CASSAGGLAADTQYF
TGTGCCAGTAGCGCGGGGGGACTAGCCGCAGATACGCAGTATTTT
>TRBV9|-|TRBJ2-3
CASSAGDTQYF
TGTGCCAGCAGCGCCGGAGATACGCAGTATTTT
>TRBV5-1|-|TRBJ2-7
CASSFTGSLSYEQYF
TGCGCCAGCAGCTTTACCGGGTCGTTAAGCTACGAGCAGTACTTC
>TRBV7-6|TRBD1|TRBJ1-2
CASSKQTGLNYGYTF
TGTGCCAGCAGCAAGCAGACAGGGCTTAACTATGGCTACACCTTC
>TRBV7-3|-|TRBJ1-1
CASSLLGGLTQGSQAFF
TGTGCCAGCAGCTTATTGGGGGGACTAACACAGGGCTCCCAAGCTTTCTTT
>TRBV6-5|-|TRBJ1-1
CASSSYAGNTEAFF
TGTGCCAGCAGTTCCTATGCCGGGAACACTGAAGCTTTCTTT
>TRBV29-1|TRBD1|TRBJ2-7
CSVQPGQGYEQYF
TGCAGCGTCCAGCCGGGACAGGGTTACGAGCAGTACTTC